The source of this T cell receptor beta chain is a study of human CD4 T cells and Enterobacteriaceae. Libraries were prepared by immunoSEQ multiplex PCR; TCRdb keeps only in-frame clonotypes and omits some of them. This sample has some 30,000 clones; about 80% occur once, and the top ten carry 1.7%. CDR1 and CDR2 (germline): ENHRY, SYGVKD. The CDR3 extends over 15 amino acids. V trimming: 5 bases; J trimming: 2 bases; junction bases outside the gene matches: 4. Sorting took every CD4+ cell except CD45RA+CCR7+CD95- naive cells, reaching over 95% purity. Healthy donor blood came from Swiss blood donation centers.

The receptor comes from a human donor in good health. The chain is built from TRBV10-3 and TRBJ2-7, with 12 bases that match TRBD2. The sample taken for sequencing was memory CD4+ T cells from blood. This chain's CDR3 is CAISLLAGGAYEQYF. The CDR3 DNA reads as TGTGCCATCAGTTTACTAGCGGGAGGCGCCTACGAGCAGTACTTC.